This T cell receptor (beta chain) was identified in a study of CD8 T cells in ankylosing spondylitis. General study points: It appeared that ankylosing spondylitis blood was characterized by a TCR beta motif of several highly homologous variants. The authors reported significant enrichment of disease-linked clones in matched ankylosing spondylitis synovial fluid.

A single record per CDR3 protein comes from TCRdb applying MiXCR to the 5' RACE reads. Counted here are around 250,000 distinct CDR3 sequences, 18% occurring once; the ten biggest clones make up roughly 34%. There are 17 residues in the CDR3. Trimming cost V 3 bases and J 1 base; bases outside gene matches: 9. Germline V gene data show CDR1 as MGHRA and CDR2 as YSYEKL. About this clonotype: Antigen unknown.

This chain links TRBV4-1 with TRBJ1-1, with 9 positions matching TRBD1. The sample was blood, either unsorted or a sorted T cell fraction (not recorded which). This receptor was identified in a male donor with ankylosing spondylitis or in good health (not recorded which). The CDR3 DNA reads TGCGCCAGCAGCCAGGGACAGGGTTTTTTCCCGAACACTGAAGCTTTCTTT. Translation: CASSQGQGFFPNTEAFF.